This is a list of T cell receptor beta chains from one sample in a study of T cells after yellow fever vaccination. TCRdb re-derived calls from the 5' RACE reads in MiXCR, one entry per CDR3 protein. The profile covers almost 600,000 distinct CDR3 sequences, with less than 15% appearing a single time and more than 13% taken by the ten largest. Sequencing used PBMCs, obtained on the day of the yellow fever booster vaccination. These TCRs come from a man under 40 who received the YFV17D yellow fever vaccine. Each CDR3 is given with its conserved first and last residue. A D gene is named only where the DNA matches it firmly. For some rows the clone size is stated as once, few or many, or as a class when expanded; others skip it.

size: NA; J: TRBJ2-7; length: 13; V: TRBV20-1; D: TRBD2; DNA: TGCAGTGCTCAAAGCGGGAGTCAGTACGAGCAGTACTTC; CDR3: CSAQSGSQYEQYF
size: few; J: TRBJ2-5; length: 15; V: TRBV7-9; D: TRBD2; DNA: TGTGCCAGCAGCTTATCTAGCGGGAGTTCAGAGACCCAGTACTTC; CDR3: CASSLSSGSSETQYF
size: few; J: TRBJ2-1; length: 16; V: TRBV5-1; D: TRBD2; DNA: TGCGCCAGCAGCTTGGGCCTAGCGGGAGGGACCAATGAGCAGTTCTTC; CDR3: CASSLGLAGGTNEQFF
size: many; J: TRBJ2-6; length: 15; V: TRBV5-1; D: NA; DNA: TGCGCCAGCAGCTTGGTTGCCTCTGGGGCCAACGTCCTGACTTTC; CDR3: CASSLVASGANVLTF
size: NA; J: TRBJ2-2; length: 15; V: TRBV30; D: NA; DNA: TGTGCCTGGGGAGGAGGGCGAGGGGTAGTCGGGGAGCTGTTTTTT; CDR3: CAWGGGRGVVGELFF
size: few; J: TRBJ2-7; length: 13; V: TRBV5-6; D: TRBD1; DNA: TGTGCCAGCAGCATAAGGGACAGGGGCGAGCAGTACTTC; CDR3: CASSIRDRGEQYF
size: few; J: TRBJ2-1; length: 12; V: TRBV14; D: NA; DNA: TGTGCCAGCAGCCTGGGAGGGGGCCCCCAGTTCTTC; CDR3: CASSLGGGPQFF
size: few; J: TRBJ2-7; length: 13; V: TRBV15; D: NA; DNA: TGTGCCACCAGCAGAGATCCGGAGTACGAGCAGTACTTC; CDR3: CATSRDPEYEQYF
size: many; J: TRBJ1-5; length: 13; V: TRBV10-3; D: NA; DNA: TGTGCCATCAGTGAGTCGGGGATGCAGCCCCAGCATTTT; CDR3: CAISESGMQPQHF
size: many; J: TRBJ2-7; length: 11; V: TRBV7-9; D: NA; DNA: TGTGCCAGCAGCCCTGTGTACGAGCAGTACTTC; CDR3: CASSPVYEQYF
size: few; J: TRBJ1-5; length: 13; V: TRBV6-2/TRBV6-3; D: NA; DNA: TGTGCCAGCAGGGCCAGCCTTGGTCAGCCCCAGCATTTT; CDR3: CASRASLGQPQHF
size: NA; J: TRBJ2-2; length: 15; V: TRBV5-1; D: TRBD2; DNA: TGCGCCAGCCAGACTAGCGGGACTGGCACCGGGGAGCTGTTTTTT; CDR3: CASQTSGTGTGELFF